This entry lists 25 T cell receptor beta chains sequenced from one sample in a study of blood T cell repertoires in COVID-19. Measured with immunoSEQ multiplex PCR; TCRdb has only the in-frame clones, and not every one. The profile shows about 230,000 clones, approximately 84% of them singletons. Sequencing used peripheral blood. These receptors all stem from a woman at least 80 years old with acute or convalescent COVID-19.

At least ten counts were recorded for this clone. The chain carries TRBV6-5 and TRBJ1-1, with D tentatively TRBD1 (6 bases). The CDR3 contains 15 residues. Trimming took off 6 bases at V and 1 base at J, with 15 bases between the two ends. Germline CDR1 is MNHEY and CDR2 is SVGAGI. The CDR3 DNA reads TGTGCCAGCAGGCCTGGGACACTCACGAACACTGAAGCTTTCTTT. As protein: CASRPGTLTNTEAFF.

J is TRBJ2-7 and V is TRBV11-2, with 8 bases aligning to TRBD1. The CDR3 is 15 amino acids. Per the germline V gene, CDR1 is SGHAT and CDR2 is FQNNGV. The V gene end was trimmed by 3 bases and the J gene end by 3 bases; junction bases not matched to a gene: 7. CDR3 loop: CASSLVRTGYYEQYF. The CDR3, as DNA: TGTGCCAGCAGCTTGGTTCGGACAGGGTACTACGAGCAGTACTTC.

The V call is TRBV11-2, the J call TRBJ2-5; maybe TRBD1 (6 bases). The CDR3 is 13 amino acids. V was shortened by 3 bases and J by 5 bases, with 10 bases between the two germline ends. Germline CDR1 reads SGHAT; CDR2 reads FQNNGV. The CDR3 nucleotides are TGTGCCAGCAGCTTGCAGGGGATGGAGACCCAGTACTTC. Residues: CASSLQGMETQYF.

This sequence joins TRBV5-1 and TRBJ2-1, with 8 bases matching TRBD2. This CDR3 has 17 residues. The junction had 5 bases not matched to a gene; V was cut back by 0 bases and J by 0 bases. The germline V gene encodes CDR1 SGHRS and CDR2 YFSETQ. The CDR3 DNA reads TGCGCCAGCAGCTTGGTTAGCGGGACGAGCTCCTACAATGAGCAGTTCTTC. Translating it yields CASSLVSGTSSYNEQFF. Combining the CDR3 with reference TRBV5-1 and TRBJ2-1 gives the whole variable domain KAGVTQTPRYLIKTRGQQVTLSCSPISGHRSVSWYQQTPGQGLQFLFEYFSETQRNKGNFPGRFSGRQFSNSRSEMNVSTLELGDSALYLCASSLVSGTSSYNEQFFGPGTRLTVL.

This clone was found a few times. The rearrangement joins TRBV7-9 to TRBJ1-2, with TRBD1 matching 11 bases. The germline V gene has CDR1 SEHNR and CDR2 FQNEAQ (reference sequence). The J segment lost 4 bases and the V segment lost 7 bases, leaving 5 bases of the junction unmatched. CDR3 size: 14 residues. CDR3 sequence: CASTSGQGGYGYTF. The CDR3 bases are TGTGCCAGCACATCGGGACAGGGGGGCTATGGCTACACCTTC.

This rearrangement joins TRBV6-5 to TRBJ2-7; 10 bases match TRBD2. The CDR3 loop spans 15 amino acids. Per the germline V gene, CDR1 is MNHEY and CDR2 is SVGAGI. V lost 0 bases and J lost 1; bases outside the gene matches: 0. In DNA form, the CDR3 reads TGTGCCAGCAGTTACTCTAGCGGGGGGTCCTACGAGCAGTACTTC. It is translated as CASSYSSGGSYEQYF.

The rearrangement joins TRBV6-6 to TRBJ1-1; possible D gene TRBD1, 6 bases. There are 14 residues in the CDR3. Germline V gives CDR1 MNHNY, CDR2 SVGAGI (reference sequence). Trimming left V 5 bases short and J 5 bases short, with 15 bases between. The CDR3 sequence is CASSTGGLETEAFF. The CDR3 nucleotides read TGTGCCAGCAGTACGGGGGGGCTCGAGACTGAAGCTTTCTTT.

The chain is built from TRBV7-2 and TRBJ2-7, with TRBD1 matching 8 bases. CDR3 length: 16 residues. Germline V gives CDR1 SGHTA, CDR2 FQGNSA. V shed 0 bases and J 2 bases; nucleotides not matched to a gene: 6. Here the CDR3 DNA reads TGTGCCAGCAGCTTAGCAGACAGGGGCTTCCCCTACGAGCAGTACTTC. Translated: CASSLADRGFPYEQYF. Combining the CDR3 with reference TRBV7-2 and TRBJ2-7 gives the whole variable domain GAGVSQSPSNKVTEKGKDVELRCDPISGHTALYWYRQSLGQGLEFLIYFQGNSAPDKSGLPSDRFSAERTGGSVSTLTIQRTQQEDSAVYLCASSLADRGFPYEQYFGPGTRLTVT.

The CDR3 loop reads CASSPGAGGSYEQYF. The DNA of the CDR3 is TGTGCCAGCAGCCCCGGGGCAGGGGGTTCCTACGAGCAGTACTTC. The V call is TRBV7-7, the J call TRBJ2-7; 7 positions match TRBD1. CDR1 is SSHAT, CDR2 FNYEAQ, per germline (reference sequence). The CDR3 spans 15 residues. J gave up 1 base and V 5 bases, and 8 bases lay outside the gene matches.

This chain links TRBV12-3 or TRBV12-4 with TRBJ2-1; D ambiguous. The ends were cut back, 5 bases at V and 13 bases at J, with 18 bases in the middle. The CDR3 covers 13 residues. The CDR3 is CASSLKDSNSQFF. The CDR3 DNA reads TGTGCCAGCAGTCTCAAAGACTCCAACTCACAGTTCTTC.

As concerns this clone: This sample also contains other DNA sequences that code for the same CDR3. The chain links TRBV7-2 to TRBJ2-7; D unresolved. Between the trimmed V and J ends, which lost 6 bases and 3 bases, there was a span of 6 bases. This CDR3 contains 11 residues. Per germline, CDR1 SGHTA and CDR2 FQGNSA. CDR3 DNA sequence: TGTGCCAGCAGTCCGGGCTACGAGCAGTACTTC. This translates into CASSPGYEQYF.

This chain uses TRBV15 with TRBJ1-5; TRBD1 agrees at 8 bases. Germline V gene lookup returns CDR1 LNHNV and CDR2 YYDKDF (reference sequence). The CDR3 runs 14 residues. With V trimmed by 3 bases and J by 7 bases, 5 bases remained unmatched. CDR3 sequence (DNA): TGTGCCACCAGCAGGCCAGGGGGCGACCAGCCCCAGCATTTT. The encoded protein is CATSRPGGDQPQHF.

The chain links TRBV11-2 to TRBJ2-2; a possible D gene is TRBD1 (5 bases). Germline V CDR1 and CDR2: SGHAT, FQNNGV. The CDR3 has 16 amino acids. The V end lost 4 bases, the J end lost 0 bases, and 12 bases lay between the germline ends. This CDR3 is CASSSLGLTNTGELFF. The CDR3 bases are TGTGCCAGCAGCTCCCTGGGGCTAACGAACACCGGGGAGCTGTTTTTT.

The chain recombines TRBV6-5 with TRBJ1-3, with D unclear. Germline CDR1 is MNHEY and CDR2 is SVGAGI. The CDR3 extends over 14 amino acids. The V gene lost 9 bases and the J gene lost 0 bases, with 12 bases spanning the gap. CDR3: CARQRESSGNTIYF. The CDR3 region has the DNA TGTGCCAGGCAACGTGAGAGCTCTGGAAACACCATATATTTT.

This chain joins TRBV5-1 and TRBJ2-7; D gene ambiguous. The CDR3 runs 13 residues. Trimming removed 5 bases at V and 3 bases at J, with 12 bases between. CDR1 is SGHRS and CDR2 is YFSETQ in the germline V gene. The CDR3 loop reads CASSGPTLYEQYF. CDR3 DNA sequence: TGCGCCAGCAGTGGGCCCACCCTCTACGAGCAGTACTTC.

The chain joins TRBV19 to TRBJ1-4, with TRBD1 matching over 10 bases. V shed 5 bases, J shed 10 bases, and the junction held 4 bases outside the gene matches. The CDR3 length is 13 residues. Germline values: CDR1 LNHDA, CDR2 SQIVND (reference sequence). This CDR3 reads CASSARTGGKLFF. The CDR3 region has the DNA TGTGCCAGTAGTGCAAGGACAGGGGGAAAACTGTTTTTT.

The rearrangement uses TRBV21-1 and TRBJ2-2; TRBD1 is the table's D call, not checked against the DNA. TRBV21-1 is termed a pseudogene. The CDR3 runs 18 residues. The CDR3, as DNA: TGTGCCAGCAGCAACACCTCATATGGACAGGGTTTAACCGGGGAGCTGTTTTTT. It encodes CASSNTSYGQGLTGELFF.

The CDR3 bases are TGTGCCAGCTCACCACCCACCGCGCGTCGTGAAGCTTTCTTT. Translated, it gives CASSPPTARREAFF. This sequence joins TRBV18 and TRBJ1-1; D uncertain. The germline V gene has CDR1 KGHSH and CDR2 LQKENI. The CDR3 runs to 14 residues. V was cut by 0 bases and J by 7 bases, with 12 bases left in between. Supplemented by reference TRBV18 and TRBJ1-1, the full variable domain reads NAGVMQNPRHLVRRRGQEARLRCSPMKGHSHVYWYRQLPEEGLKFMVYLQKENIIDESGMPKERFSAEFPKEGPSILRIQQVVRGDSAAYFCASSPPTARREAFFGQGTRLTVV.

In its sample, this clone was seen a few times. This chain connects TRBV28 to TRBJ2-1; 9 bases are a match to TRBD1. The germline V gene encodes CDR1 MDHEN and CDR2 SYDVKM. The CDR3 spans 16 residues. With 5 bases clipped from V and 8 bases from J, the junction kept 13 bases outside the gene matches. CDR3 nucleotides: TGTGCCAGCAGTGTTCCCGGGACAGGGAGGATGGATGAGCAGTTCTTC. Amino acids: CASSVPGTGRMDEQFF.

The gene calls are TRBV4-2 and TRBJ2-7, with 9 bases aligning to TRBD1. CDR1 is LGHNA and CDR2 is YNFKEQ in the germline V gene. The CDR3 consists of 16 residues. The V and J ends lost 3 bases and 4 bases, in that order; junction bases with no gene match: 10. The CDR3 DNA is TGTGCCAGCAGCCATCCGGGGGGACAGGGAGAGTACGAGCAGTACTTC. This encodes CASSHPGGQGEYEQYF.

This chain joins TRBV11-2 and TRBJ1-1; 8 bases align to TRBD1. CDR1 SGHAT and CDR2 FQNNGV come from the germline V gene. This CDR3 region has 16 residues. The junction had 7 bases not matched to a gene; V was cut back by 1 base and J by 3 bases. In DNA form, the CDR3 reads TGTGCCAGCAGCTTAGGGGCAGGGGGCACCCACACTGAAGCTTTCTTT. Translating it yields CASSLGAGGTHTEAFF.

CDR3 sequence: CASSQGTNSYEQYF. DNA for the CDR3: TGTGCCAGCAGCCAAGGAACAAATTCCTACGAGCAGTACTTC. The gene calls are TRBV3-1 (or the pseudogene TRBV3-2) and TRBJ2-7; no clear D gene. CDR1 is LGHDT, CDR2 YNNKEL, per germline (reference sequence). This CDR3 spans 14 amino acids. Trimming took off 1 base at V and 1 base at J, with 8 bases between the two ends.

This clone was observed a handful of times. The chain links TRBV24-1 to TRBJ2-2; D is unclear. The length of the CDR3 is 13 residues. Per the germline V gene, CDR1 is KGHDR and CDR2 is SFDVKD. Trimming took 4 bases from V and 4 from J, leaving 6 bases between them. This CDR3 is CATSDRITGELFF. The DNA of the CDR3 is TGTGCCACCAGTGACAGGATCACCGGGGAGCTGTTTTTT.

The CDR3 sequence: CASSSPTGLSGELFF. CDR3 nucleotides: TGTGCCAGCAGTTCACCGACAGGGTTATCCGGGGAGCTGTTTTTT. This chain joins TRBV6-5 and TRBJ2-2, with 7 bases matching TRBD1. The germline V gene has CDR1 MNHEY and CDR2 SVGAGI. The trim removed 4 bases at V and 6 bases at J, leaving 8 bases unmatched. The CDR3 covers 15 residues.

This chain uses TRBV6-5 with TRBJ1-2; 9 positions match TRBD1. Per germline, CDR1 MNHEY and CDR2 SVGAGI. The V segment lost 6 bases and the J segment 4 bases; nucleotides outside the gene matches: 6. The CDR3 covers 14 residues. The CDR3 loop reads CASRNDRGSYGYTF. CDR3 DNA: TGTGCCAGCAGGAACGACAGGGGGAGCTATGGCTACACCTTC.